This is a list of T cell receptor beta chains from one sample in a study of blood T cell repertoires in COVID-19. Sequenced by immunoSEQ multiplex PCR; TCRdb stores in-frame clones only, minus some. This sample has approximately 250,000 clones, with approximately 90% found just once. The sequenced sample was peripheral blood. These receptors all stem from a young man who had recovered from COVID-19. CDR3s include the opening cysteine and the closing phenylalanine or tryptophan.

J | V | CDR3
TRBJ2-1 | TRBV11-2 | CASSPRLGVNEQFF
TRBJ2-6 | TRBV7-2 | CASRTPAGDLPGANVLTF
TRBJ2-7 | TRBV30 | CAWSPQGLYEQYF
TRBJ1-4 | TRBV3-1/TRBV3-2 | CASSHWGGSRDEKLFF
TRBJ2-7 | TRBV6-1 | CASSEMGQVYEQYF
TRBJ2-5 | TRBV7-2 | CASSLVRGAAETQYF
TRBJ2-7 | TRBV19 | CASSISGSGNFYEQYF
TRBJ1-6 | TRBV2 | CASIALAGQFNSPLHF
TRBJ2-1 | TRBV7-2 | CASREVLAYNEQFF
TRBJ2-7 | TRBV7-2 | CASSLLLAGGYYEQYF
TRBJ1-2 | TRBV19 | CASSIGSRANYGYTF
TRBJ2-2 | TRBV21-1 | CASTAGSESGELFF
TRBJ1-2 | TRBV29-1 | CSVPFDSYGYTF
TRBJ1-2 | TRBV5-6 | CASSSIQRGHWGTNYGYTF
TRBJ1-2 | TRBV2 | CASSGASSHYGYTF
TRBJ2-3 | TRBV5-6 | CASSLRRQGWADTQYF
TRBJ2-7 | TRBV28 | CASRGTAYEQYF
TRBJ2-5 | TRBV14 | CASSQGPSGLETQYF
TRBJ1-2 | TRBV13 | CASSGRGVDYGYTF
TRBJ2-3 | TRBV30 | CAWSEPSTDTQYF
TRBJ1-4 | TRBV2 | CASSDVSNEKLFF
TRBJ1-1 | TRBV20-1 | CSASDGGTVNTEAFF
TRBJ2-7 | TRBV27 | CASTNPGQGTYEQYF
TRBJ1-2 | TRBV14 | CASSQARGLRGPYGYTF
TRBJ2-7 | TRBV2 | CASRLQGTSYEQYF
TRBJ2-7 | TRBV3-1/TRBV3-2 | CASSSPLVSEQYF
TRBJ2-7 | TRBV6-2/TRBV6-3 | CASSYSLFGTDEQYF
TRBJ2-7 | TRBV5-5 | CASSLEFAGIEQYF
TRBJ1-1 | TRBV7-2 | CASSLSTLNTEAFF
TRBJ1-2 | TRBV7-2 | CASSLQGALDYGYTF
TRBJ1-4 | TRBV19 | CASRRGFNEKLFF
TRBJ1-1 | TRBV2 | CASSVPGTEAFF
TRBJ1-2 | TRBV27 | CASSPSGQGLGGYTF
TRBJ2-7 | TRBV19 | CASSNGGSLSAYEQYF
TRBJ2-1 | TRBV18 | CASSPTENRGTGQFF
TRBJ1-4 | TRBV5-8 | CASSRGSAPNEKLFF
TRBJ2-2 | TRBV9 | CASSPRLAGGSGWTGELFF
TRBJ2-2 | TRBV15 | CATSRQRNTGELFF
TRBJ2-5 | TRBV14 | CASRWGEETQYF
TRBJ1-2 | TRBV6-1 | CASSESGGYGYTF
TRBJ1-6 | TRBV5-1 | CASSLLDRGVNSPLHF
TRBJ1-6 | TRBV10-3 | CAISESGTESPLHF